A single sample is the source of the 32 T cell receptor beta chains below, sequenced in a study of blood T cell repertoires in COVID-19. TCRdb's table, derived via immunoSEQ multiplex PCR, lists solely in-frame clones and lacks some. The sample lists more than 200,000 clones, about four fifths occurring once. The sequencing sample was made of PBMCs or T cells enriched from blood (not recorded which). These TCRs come from a man aged 60 to 75 who had recovered from COVID-19.

The gene calls are TRBV11-2 and TRBJ2-5; D not resolved. Deletions cut 2 bases from V and 7 bases from J, with 8 bases between. Germline CDR1 reads SGHAT; CDR2 reads FQNNGV. The CDR3 has 12 amino acids. The CDR3 spells CASSLSVGTQYF. As DNA, the CDR3 is TGTGCCAGCAGCTTATCCGTCGGGACCCAGTACTTC.

The chain uses TRBV5-1 and TRBJ1-1, with 9 positions matching TRBD1. The V gene's germline CDR1 is SGHRS and CDR2 YFSETQ. Losses at the gene ends were 0 bases for V and 6 bases for J; bases not matched to a gene: 9. The CDR3 sequence is 16 residues long. CDR3 DNA: TGCGCCAGCAGCTTGGCCCCGGGACAGGGAATCCCTGAAGCTTTCTTT. Protein: CASSLAPGQGIPEAFF.

V usage is TRBV7-8 and J usage is TRBJ1-3; tentative D call: TRBD1 (5 bases). The V and J ends lost 4 bases and 4 bases respectively, with 14 bases between them. The germline CDR1 and CDR2 sequences are SGHVS and FQNEAQ. CDR3 length: 15 residues. CDR3 region: CASSSLGLGGNTIYF. Written as DNA, the CDR3 is TGTGCCAGCAGCTCCCTGGGGCTTGGAGGAAACACCATATATTTT. Complete variable domain (other parts from reference TRBV7-8 and TRBJ1-3): GAGVSQSPRYKVAKRGQDVALRCDPISGHVSLFWYQQALGQGPEFLTYFQNEAQLDKSGLPSDRFFAERPEGSVSTLKIQRTQQEDSAVYLCASSSLGLGGNTIYFGEGSWLTVV.

V gene TRBV5-8 combines with J gene TRBJ1-3, with D unresolved. The germline V and J ends were trimmed by 5 bases and 1 base, with 7 bases remaining between them. In germline, CDR1 is SGHTS, CDR2 YDEGEE. The CDR3 extends over 13 amino acids. This CDR3 is CASRARSGNTIYF. CDR3 sequence (DNA): TGTGCCAGCAGAGCGAGATCTGGAAACACCATATATTTT.

This clone was seen only a few times. This chain joins TRBV6-1 and TRBJ2-7; 7 nucleotides agree with TRBD1. The junction had 2 bases not matched to a gene; V was cut back by 3 bases and J by 0 bases. The germline CDR1 and CDR2 sequences are MNHNS and SASEGT. The CDR3 is 14 residues long. The CDR3 region has the DNA TGTGCCAGCAGTGAGGGACAGAGCTCCTACGAGCAGTACTTC. Amino acid sequence: CASSEGQSSYEQYF.

Details on this clone: Different DNA sequences within this sample yield the same CDR3. The chain links TRBV7-2 to TRBJ1-1; perhaps TRBD1 as D (6 bases). This CDR3 has 15 residues. V lost 5 bases, J lost 0 bases, and 13 bases lay in between. Germline loops: CDR1 SGHTA, CDR2 FQGNSA. DNA for the CDR3: TGTGCCAGCAGCGCTACAGGGTTGATGAACACTGAAGCTTTCTTT. Translating gives CASSATGLMNTEAFF.

The rearrangement links TRBV7-9 to TRBJ2-6; TRBD1 matches at 10 bases. The V gene's germline CDR1 is SEHNR and CDR2 FQNEAQ (reference sequence). Trimming at V came to 1 base and at J to 2 bases, leaving 5 bases not matched to a gene. The CDR3 extends over 18 amino acids. The CDR3: CASSLVGQGRAGANVLTF. CDR3 DNA: TGTGCCAGCAGCTTAGTGGGACAGGGGAGAGCTGGGGCCAACGTCCTGACTTTC.

This chain connects TRBV6-2 or TRBV6-3 to TRBJ1-5; 7 positions match TRBD1. The CDR3 is 17 amino acids. The germline CDR1 and CDR2 sequences are MNHEY and SVGEGT. The trim removed 6 bases at V and 4 bases at J, leaving 15 bases unmatched. The CDR3 loop is CASSSRGQLFGNQPQHF. The CDR3 nucleotides read TGTGCCAGCAGCTCGAGGGGACAGCTTTTCGGGAATCAGCCCCAGCATTTT.

This clone is a singleton in its sample. The CDR3, as DNA: TGTGCCAGTAGTAGGGGGGACAGTGTCGGCCGGGATGAGCAGTTCTTC. Translation gives CASSRGDSVGRDEQFF. The rearrangement links TRBV19 to TRBJ2-1, with D possibly being TRBD1 (7 bases). Between the trimmed V and J ends, which lost 4 bases and 8 bases, there was a span of 21 bases. CDR1 and CDR2 (germline): LNHDA, SQIVND (reference sequence). This CDR3 has 16 amino acids.

This clone was counted once. This chain links TRBV29-1 with TRBJ2-7, with D possibly matching TRBD1 (5 bases). The CDR3 is made up of 12 amino acids. The germline V and J ends were trimmed by 5 bases and 4 bases, with 12 bases remaining between them. Germline assignment: CDR1 SQVTM and CDR2 ANQGSEA. The CDR3 DNA reads as TGCAGCGTTACCTCAGACAGTTACGAGCAGTACTTC. Residues: CSVTSDSYEQYF.

V usage is TRBV5-1 and J usage is TRBJ2-1, with 7 bases aligning to TRBD1. Germline CDR1 SGHRS, CDR2 YFSETQ. CDR3 length: 15 residues. With V trimmed by 4 bases and J by 5 bases, 9 bases remained unmatched. The CDR3 sequence is CASSRKGGDDNEQFF. The CDR3 region has the DNA TGCGCCAGCAGCCGGAAAGGGGGCGATGACAATGAGCAGTTCTTC.

This rearrangement joins TRBV3-1 (or the pseudogene TRBV3-2) to TRBJ2-3; no reliable D call. The CDR3 sequence is 15 residues long. The ends were cut back, 0 bases at V and 6 bases at J, with 13 bases in the middle. Germline V gene data show CDR1 as LGHDT and CDR2 as YNNKEL (reference sequence). In nucleotides, the CDR3 is TGTGCCAGCAGCCAAGAAATCACAGCTGCGGATACGCAGTATTTT. This sequence encodes CASSQEITAADTQYF.

The chain carries TRBV19 and TRBJ1-1, with 8 bases aligning to TRBD1. V gave up 3 bases and J gave up 2 bases; unmatched junction bases: 5. Germline lookup yields CDR1 LNHDA and CDR2 SQIVND (reference sequence). The CDR3 is made up of 15 amino acids. CDR3 sequence (DNA): TGTGCCAGTAGTATTTACAGGGGGAAAAACACTGAAGCTTTCTTT. It specifies CASSIYRGKNTEAFF.

A few counts support this clone. V gene TRBV5-1 combines with J gene TRBJ1-1; TRBD1 agrees at 8 bases. In germline, CDR1 is SGHRS, CDR2 YFSETQ. After removal of 0 bases from V and 0 bases from J, the junction contained 4 bases not matched to a gene. The CDR3 is made up of 16 amino acids. The CDR3 loop reads CASSLVLTGVNTEAFF. The CDR3 coding sequence is TGCGCCAGCAGCTTGGTCCTGACAGGGGTGAACACTGAAGCTTTCTTT.

V usage is TRBV7-9 and J usage is TRBJ1-2, with D tentatively TRBD1 (6 bases). Trimming took 5 bases from V and 8 from J, leaving 18 bases between them. This CDR3 is 14 amino acids long. Germline-derived CDR1 and CDR2 are SEHNR and FQNEAQ (reference sequence). The CDR3 DNA is TGTGCCAGCAGCCTAGTTACAGGGATGGAAGGCTACACCTTC. It codes for CASSLVTGMEGYTF.

The chain joins TRBV6-5 to TRBJ2-1; possibly TRBD2 for D (5 bases). The length of the CDR3 is 15 residues. Germline CDR1 is MNHEY and CDR2 is SVGAGI. Between the trimmed V and J ends, which lost 6 bases and 0 bases, there was a span of 12 bases. This CDR3 reads CASSGLSGSYNEQFF. The CDR3 DNA is TGTGCCAGCAGCGGACTCTCTGGCTCCTACAATGAGCAGTTCTTC.

This clone has a handful of counts. This sequence joins TRBV7-9 and TRBJ2-1; D is unclear. The V gene lost 5 bases and the J gene lost 5 bases, with 13 bases spanning the gap. The CDR3 loop spans 14 amino acids. Per germline, CDR1 SEHNR and CDR2 FQNEAQ (reference sequence). The CDR3: CASSIVSQDNEQFF. The CDR3 DNA follows: TGTGCCAGCAGCATCGTGTCCCAGGACAATGAGCAGTTCTTC.

The chain uses TRBV18 and TRBJ2-3, with 8 bases that match TRBD1. Looked up from germline, CDR1 is KGHSH and CDR2 is LQKENI. This CDR3 region has 16 residues. Trimming removed 3 bases from V and 3 bases from J; junction bases left unmatched: 8. CDR3 nucleotide sequence: TGTGCCAGCTCACCCGGACAGGGTGGATTTACAGATACGCAGTATTTT. Translating it yields CASSPGQGGFTDTQYF.

This clone was picked up many times. The V and J genes are TRBV29-1 and TRBJ1-2; 9 bases are a match to TRBD1. This CDR3 contains 14 residues. Germline loops: CDR1 SQVTM, CDR2 ANQGSEA. V was clipped by 4 bases and J by 6 bases; unmatched bases: 9. The CDR3 loop reads CSVGQGGSFNGYTF. As DNA, the CDR3 is TGCAGCGTTGGACAGGGGGGCTCTTTCAATGGCTACACCTTC.

CDR3 DNA: TGTGCCAGCAGCTTAGCGGGGACTAGCGGGGGGACCTCTAGCACAGATACGCAGTATTTT. Residues: CASSLAGTSGGTSSTDTQYF. The V gene is TRBV7-8, the J gene TRBJ2-3; 15 nucleotides line up with TRBD2. The ends lost 0 bases at V and 0 bases at J; junction bases unmatched: 7. This CDR3 is built from 20 residues. Germline assignment: CDR1 SGHVS and CDR2 FQNEAQ.

V usage is TRBV27 and J usage is TRBJ1-6; perhaps TRBD1 as D (6 bases). Germline V gene data show CDR1 as MNHEY and CDR2 as SMNVEV (reference sequence). The ends were cut back, 4 bases at V and 0 bases at J, with 13 bases in the middle. The CDR3 runs to 17 residues. CDR3 amino acids: CASSSLQGSSYNSPLHF. Written as DNA, the CDR3 is TGTGCCAGCAGTTCCCTACAGGGAAGCTCCTATAATTCACCCCTCCACTTT.

A single count supports this clone. At one of its ends the junction is not consistent with the germline gene, which may arise from a read error. V and J are TRBV7-7 and TRBJ2-6; TRBD1 might be the D (6 bases). Germline CDR1 and CDR2: SSHAT and FNYEAQ (reference sequence). The length of the CDR3 is 20 residues. CDR3 loop: CASSPRLAGTRTAGANVLTF. The DNA for the CDR3 is TGTGCTAGCAGCCCCCGCCTCGCCGGGACACGCACGGCTGGGGCCAACGTCCTGACTTTC.

The chain uses TRBV2 and TRBJ1-1, with D uncertain. CDR3 length: 14 amino acids. V lost 7 bases, J lost 3 bases, and 15 bases lay in between. Germline V lookup: CDR1 SNHLY, CDR2 FYNNEI. The CDR3 is CASTPDGRDTEAFF. The DNA for the CDR3 is TGTGCCAGCACTCCGGACGGGAGGGACACTGAAGCTTTCTTT.

The chain is built from TRBV9 and TRBJ2-7; 7 nucleotides agree with TRBD1. Per the germline V gene, CDR1 is SGDLS and CDR2 is YYNGEE. CDR3 length: 15 amino acids. The V segment lost 4 bases and the J segment 2 bases; nucleotides outside the gene matches: 9. CDR3 protein: CASSPELGTAYEQYF. CDR3 nucleotides: TGTGCCAGCAGCCCCGAGTTAGGGACAGCCTACGAGCAGTACTTC.

The chain carries TRBV5-1 and TRBJ2-1; 8 bases line up with TRBD2. V lost 3 bases to trimming and J lost 6 bases; unmatched junction nucleotides: 8. Germline V gene lookup returns CDR1 SGHRS and CDR2 YFSETQ. The CDR3 consists of 15 residues. The chain's CDR3 is CASSSGRTSSNEQFF. CDR3 in DNA: TGCGCCAGCAGCTCGGGGAGGACTAGCAGCAATGAGCAGTTCTTC.

The V call is TRBV7-2, the J call TRBJ2-3; 7 bases line up with TRBD2. V dropped 5 bases and J dropped 0; count of bases not matched to a gene: 8. Germline V gives CDR1 SGHTA, CDR2 FQGNSA. This CDR3 has 16 residues. CDR3: CASSLVGGRSTDTQYF. Written as DNA, the CDR3 is TGTGCCAGCAGCCTAGTGGGCGGGAGAAGCACAGATACGCAGTATTTT.

A single count supports this clone. The chain links TRBV5-1 to TRBJ1-1; D is undetermined. The V end was cut by 4 bases, the J end by 3 bases, with 13 bases between. CDR1 is SGHRS and CDR2 is YFSETQ in the germline V gene. This CDR3 comprises 14 residues. CDR3 bases: TGCGCCAGCAGCCGGACGGGGATGGACACTGAAGCTTTCTTT. Translated: CASSRTGMDTEAFF.

J is TRBJ2-7 and V is TRBV7-8, with 9 bases fitting TRBD2. This CDR3 has 15 amino acids. Germline V gives CDR1 SGHVS, CDR2 FQNEAQ. Trimming removed 3 bases from V and 2 bases from J; junction bases left unmatched: 5. CDR3 region: CASSFLRGGTYEQYF. CDR3 DNA sequence: TGTGCCAGCAGCTTTTTGCGGGGGGGGACCTACGAGCAGTACTTC.

V and J are TRBV7-9 and TRBJ1-4, with TRBD1 matching 7 bases. The V gene's germline CDR1 is SEHNR and CDR2 FQNEAQ (reference sequence). V shed 5 bases, J shed 0 bases, and the junction held 0 bases outside the gene matches. This CDR3 spans 14 amino acids. The CDR3 loop is CASSDRATNEKLFF. The CDR3, as DNA: TGTGCCAGCAGCGACAGGGCAACTAATGAAAAACTGTTTTTT. Together with reference TRBV7-9 and TRBJ1-4, the CDR3 gives the full variable domain: DTGVSQNPRHKITKRGQNVTFRCDPISEHNRLYWYRQTLGQGPEFLTYFQNEAQLEKSRLLSDRFSAERPKGSFSTLEIQRTEQGDSAMYLCASSDRATNEKLFFGSGTQLSVL.

This clone was seen once. V usage is TRBV4-2 and J usage is TRBJ1-3; D perhaps matches TRBD1 (6 bases). The CDR3 sequence is 15 residues long. The germline CDR1 and CDR2 sequences are LGHNA and YNFKEQ. V lost 0 bases, J lost 5 bases, and 11 bases lay in between. The CDR3 loop is CASSQDKGDRNTIYF. In DNA, the CDR3 is TGTGCCAGCAGCCAAGATAAGGGGGATCGAAACACCATATATTTT.

J is TRBJ2-1 and V is TRBV3-1 (or the pseudogene TRBV3-2); TRBD2 aligns across 15 bases. Trimming at V came to 2 bases and at J to 0 bases, leaving 11 bases not matched to a gene. Germline V gene lookup returns CDR1 LGHDT and CDR2 YNNKEL (reference sequence). The CDR3 runs 21 residues. This CDR3 reads CASSQIPGLAGGVLSYNEQFF. The CDR3, as DNA: TGTGCCAGCAGCCAAATTCCGGGACTAGCGGGGGGAGTCCTCTCCTACAATGAGCAGTTCTTC.

The chain couples TRBV2 to TRBJ2-7; possible D gene TRBD1, 5 bases. V lost 2 bases and J 5 bases, leaving 10 bases between the germline ends. Germline loops: CDR1 SNHLY, CDR2 FYNNEI. The CDR3 has 13 amino acids. This chain's CDR3 is CASSEQGFDEQYF. DNA for the CDR3: TGTGCCAGCAGTGAACAGGGTTTCGACGAGCAGTACTTC. The variable domain in full, completed from reference TRBV2 and TRBJ2-7, reads EPEVTQTPSHQVTQMGQEVILRCVPISNHLYFYWYRQILGQKVEFLVSFYNNEISEKSEIFDDQFSVERPDGSNFTLKIRSTKLEDSAMYFCASSEQGFDEQYFGPGTRLTVT.